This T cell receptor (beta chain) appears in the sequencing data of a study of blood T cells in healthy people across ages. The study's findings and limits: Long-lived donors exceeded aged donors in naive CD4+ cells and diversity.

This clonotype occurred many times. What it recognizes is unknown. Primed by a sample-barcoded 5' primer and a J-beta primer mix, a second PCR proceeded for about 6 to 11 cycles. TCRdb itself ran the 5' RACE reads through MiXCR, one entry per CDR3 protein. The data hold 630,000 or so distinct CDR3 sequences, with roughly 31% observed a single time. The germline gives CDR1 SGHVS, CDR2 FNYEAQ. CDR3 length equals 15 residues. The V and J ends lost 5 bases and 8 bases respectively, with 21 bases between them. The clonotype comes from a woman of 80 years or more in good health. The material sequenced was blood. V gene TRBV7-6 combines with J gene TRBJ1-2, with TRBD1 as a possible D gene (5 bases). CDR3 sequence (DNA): TGTGCCAGCAGCCCCCAAACCGGGACCCTTGGGGGCTACACCTTC. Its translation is CASSPQTGTLGGYTF.